These 30 T cell receptor beta chains were sequenced from one sample in a study of shared clonotypes between healthy human individuals. Only in-frame clones appear in the TCRdb table, and some are missing; sequencing was by immunoSEQ multiplex PCR. Found here are roughly 480,000 clones, 79% of them singletons; the top ten hold 9.5% to 15%. The sample was PBMCs. These receptors were collected from a woman aged 40 to 50 in good health. Some clones in this sample may be carry-over from other donors' samples.

This clone was detected only a few times. This chain links TRBV6-5 with TRBJ2-1; D might be TRBD1 or TRBD2, each matching 5 bases. The CDR3 has 14 amino acids. Per germline, CDR1 MNHEY and CDR2 SVGAGI. The V end lost 6 bases, the J end lost 5 bases, and 14 bases lay between the germline ends. For the CDR3, the DNA is TGTGCCAGCAGCCCCGGGACGAACCACAATGAGCAGTTCTTC. The encoded protein is CASSPGTNHNEQFF.

On this clone: This sequence may be a read error, since a much larger clone differs from it by one base. The V call is TRBV5-1, the J call TRBJ2-2; D gene ambiguous. The germline V gene has CDR1 SGHRS and CDR2 YFSETQ. V was clipped by 7 bases and J by 5 bases, with 18 bases between them. The CDR3 is 15 amino acids. As DNA, the CDR3 is TGCGCCAGCCGGAGTACCTGGACCCTAACCGGGGAGCTGTTTTTT. This codes for CASRSTWTLTGELFF.

The chain employs TRBV28 and TRBJ1-5, with D possibly matching TRBD1 (6 bases). The germline gives CDR1 MDHEN, CDR2 SYDVKM. CDR3 length equals 18 residues. With 5 bases removed from V and 2 bases from J, the gap between germline ends came to 22 bases. The CDR3 reads CASSRIRKQGPGNQPQHF. The CDR3 DNA reads as TGTGCCAGCAGTCGAATTCGTAAACAGGGCCCGGGCAATCAGCCCCAGCATTTT.

This chain uses TRBV7-2 with TRBJ2-5; D possibly corresponds to TRBD1 (7 bases). CDR3 length: 14 residues. Germline V gives CDR1 SGHTA, CDR2 FQGNSA. Trimming removed 6 bases from V and 11 bases from J, with 22 bases in between. The CDR3 DNA sequence: TGTGCCAGCAGTGCGGGACAGACGTTTGTTGAGCAGTACTTC. Translating gives CASSAGQTFVEQYF.

The gene calls are TRBV4-1 and TRBJ2-5; a weak D match, TRBD1 (6 bases). The DNA end is more similar to TRBJ2-7, so the J call may be wrong. The CDR3 loop spans 15 amino acids. The germline V gene encodes CDR1 MGHRA and CDR2 YSYEKL. In DNA, the CDR3 is TGCGCCAGCAGCCCGCTAGCCAGGGGTGACTACGAGCAGTACTTC. This sequence encodes CASSPLARGDYEQYF.

The CDR3 protein is CASRATSGTDTQYF. Here the CDR3 DNA reads TGTGCAAGTCGCGCAACTAGCGGCACAGATACGCAGTATTTT. V and J are TRBV12-2 and TRBJ2-3; the listed D gene, TRBD2, was not tested against the DNA. TRBV12-2 is a pseudogene locus. The CDR3 runs 14 residues.

The chain uses TRBV7-9 and TRBJ2-7; TRBD1 matches at 7 bases. Per germline, CDR1 SEHNR and CDR2 FQNEAQ (reference sequence). With V trimmed by 6 bases and J by 2 bases, 1 base remained unmatched. The CDR3 contains 12 residues. The CDR3, as DNA: TGTGCCAGCAGGGGACAGACCTACGAGCAGTACTTC. It specifies CASRGQTYEQYF.

This chain connects TRBV30 to TRBJ1-1; D unclear. From germline, CDR1 is GTSNPN and CDR2 SVGIG (reference sequence). Trimming removed 3 bases from V and 1 base from J, with 9 bases in between. This CDR3 has 13 residues. CDR3 in DNA: TGTGCCTGGAGAAGGACGGGGAACACTGAAGCTTTCTTT. The encoded protein is CAWRRTGNTEAFF. Looking up the rest from reference TRBV30 and TRBJ1-1 gives the full variable domain: SQTIHQWPATLVQPVGSPLSLECTVEGTSNPNLYWYRQAAGRGLQLLFYSVGIGQISSEVPQNLSASRPQDRQFILSSKKLLLSDSGFYLCAWRRTGNTEAFFGQGTRLTVV.

This clone has just a few counts. The CDR3 coding sequence is TGTGCCAGCTCACCCACCAGGACAGGGGGGACCGAGCAGTACTTC. It translates to CASSPTRTGGTEQYF. This chain joins TRBV18 and TRBJ2-5; 10 bases align to TRBD1. The J call may be wrong; the DNA end is better matched by TRBJ2-7. Germline CDR1 KGHSH, CDR2 LQKENI. The CDR3 is made up of 15 amino acids.

Concerning this clone itself: A read error may explain this, as a much larger clone is one base away. Other DNA sequences in the same sample also yield this CDR3. This rearrangement joins TRBV28 to TRBJ2-7, with D possibly matching TRBD1 (5 bases). V was trimmed by 7 bases and J by 2 bases, leaving 12 bases between them. The CDR3 sequence is 13 residues long. Germline V gene data show CDR1 as MDHEN and CDR2 as SYDVKM. The CDR3 DNA follows: TGTGCCAGCATGACAAGGGGTACCTACGAGCAGTACTTC. Its translation is CASMTRGTYEQYF.

The chain recombines TRBV28 with TRBJ2-1, with 8 bases aligning to TRBD2. Germline assignment: CDR1 MDHEN and CDR2 SYDVKM. There are 15 residues in the CDR3. After removal of 5 bases from V and 6 bases from J, the junction contained 9 bases not matched to a gene. The CDR3 reads CASSPTGLVSNEQFF. CDR3 coding DNA: TGTGCCAGCAGTCCCACGGGACTAGTCTCCAATGAGCAGTTCTTC.

The chain links TRBV15 to TRBJ2-5; D not certain. The end of the DNA fits TRBJ2-7 better, so the J call may be wrong. This CDR3 has 14 amino acids. Germline CDR1 LNHNV, CDR2 YYDKDF (reference sequence). The CDR3 is CATSRDLQSYEQYF. The CDR3 DNA sequence: TGTGCCACCAGCAGAGATCTACAGTCCTACGAGCAGTACTTC.

The chain couples TRBV2 to TRBJ2-7, with 11 bases fitting TRBD2. Germline values: CDR1 SNHLY, CDR2 FYNNEI. The CDR3 loop spans 16 amino acids. Trimming at V came to 6 bases and at J to 0 bases, leaving 7 bases not matched to a gene. The CDR3, as DNA: TGTGCCAGCAGGGGAGGACTAGCGGGCTCCTCCTACGAGCAGTACTTC. Protein product: CASRGGLAGSSYEQYF.

In this sample, this clone turned up a few times. The chain carries TRBV18 and TRBJ1-1, with 8 bases fitting TRBD1. CDR3 length: 15 amino acids. Trimming at V came to 2 bases and at J to 10 bases, leaving 12 bases not matched to a gene. The germline CDR1 and CDR2 sequences are KGHSH and LQKENI. CDR3 region: CASSPSSLQGELAFF. The CDR3 DNA is TGTGCCAGCTCACCAAGTTCATTACAGGGGGAGTTAGCTTTCTTT. Full variable domain (remainder filled in from reference TRBV18 and TRBJ1-1): NAGVMQNPRHLVRRRGQEARLRCSPMKGHSHVYWYRQLPEEGLKFMVYLQKENIIDESGMPKERFSAEFPKEGPSILRIQQVVRGDSAAYFCASSPSSLQGELAFFGQGTRLTVV.

CDR3 DNA sequence: TGTGCCAGCAGCAAGGGACGGGTCTACGAGCAGTACTTC. It specifies CASSKGRVYEQYF. The rearrangement uses TRBV28 and TRBJ2-7; the D call may be TRBD1 or TRBD2 (5 bases each). Germline V gene data show CDR1 as MDHEN and CDR2 as SYDVKM. The V gene lost 6 bases and the J gene lost 3 bases, with 12 bases spanning the gap. CDR3 size: 13 residues.

The J gene is TRBJ2-3, the V gene TRBV10-3; 7 positions agree with TRBD2. The CDR3 runs to 15 residues. The germline V gene has CDR1 ENHRY and CDR2 SYGVKD. V was clipped by 3 bases and J by 4 bases; unmatched bases: 7. The CDR3 reads CAISDGLAEPDTQYF. The CDR3 bases are TGTGCCATCAGTGATGGTCTAGCGGAACCAGATACGCAGTATTTT.

This chain links TRBV5-1 with TRBJ1-3; 9 positions match TRBD1. Germline V gene sequence: CDR1 SGHRS, CDR2 YFSETQ. After removal of 0 bases from V and 4 bases from J, the junction contained 5 bases not matched to a gene. This CDR3 is built from 16 residues. CDR3 residues: CASSLAGTGYGNTIYF. DNA for the CDR3: TGCGCCAGCAGCTTGGCCGGGACAGGGTACGGAAACACCATATATTTT.

This clone was seen once. The rearrangement joins TRBV27 to TRBJ2-3, with 7 bases matching TRBD2. This CDR3 has 16 residues. CDR1 and CDR2 (germline): MNHEY, SMNVEV (reference sequence). The V gene end was trimmed by 3 bases and the J gene end by 1 base; junction bases not matched to a gene: 7. In DNA form, the CDR3 reads TGTGCCAGCAGTTTTTGGGGGGAGGGGCGCACAGATACGCAGTATTTT. This encodes CASSFWGEGRTDTQYF.

This clone came up once. Other DNA sequences in this sample translate to the same CDR3. The V gene is TRBV9, the J gene TRBJ2-1, with D perhaps TRBD2 (6 bases). The CDR3 covers 15 residues. Trimming took 0 bases from V and 1 from J, leaving 8 bases between them. Germline CDR1 reads SGDLS; CDR2 reads YYNGEE. CDR3 DNA: TGTGCCAGCAGCGTAGCGGGAGTTTCCTACAATGAGCAGTTCTTC. It encodes CASSVAGVSYNEQFF.

This clone was seen a few times. The V gene is TRBV27, the J gene TRBJ2-7; 7 bases fit TRBD1. CDR3 length: 15 amino acids. Germline CDR1 MNHEY, CDR2 SMNVEV (reference sequence). V was clipped by 4 bases and J by 1 base; unmatched bases: 7. The CDR3 loop reads CASSSGTAFSYEQYF. The CDR3 region has the DNA TGTGCCAGCAGTTCGGGGACAGCTTTTTCCTACGAGCAGTACTTC.

The table lists this clone with a count of one. The rearrangement uses TRBV29-1 and TRBJ1-4; D gene unclear. Germline lookup yields CDR1 SQVTM and CDR2 ANQGSEA. Deletions cut 1 base from V and 6 bases from J, with 6 bases between. This CDR3 comprises 12 residues. The DNA for the CDR3 is TGCAGCGTTGAAGTGGCGGATGAAAAACTGTTTTTT. It is translated as CSVEVADEKLFF. The variable domain in full, completed from reference TRBV29-1 and TRBJ1-4, reads SAVISQKPSRDICQRGTSLTIQCQVDSQVTMMFWYRQQPGQSLTLIATANQGSEATYESGFVIDKFPISRPNLTFSTLTVSNMSPEDSSIYLCSVEVADEKLFFGSGTQLSVL.

This clone was picked up one time. The J gene is TRBJ1-2, the V gene TRBV19, with TRBD1 identical over 7 bases. Germline V gene lookup returns CDR1 LNHDA and CDR2 SQIVND (reference sequence). This CDR3 is built from 14 residues. V shed 8 bases, J shed 2 bases, and the junction held 8 bases outside the gene matches. The CDR3 reads CASSRDSKNYGYTF. DNA of the CDR3: TGTGCCAGTTCCCGGGACAGCAAAAACTATGGCTACACCTTC.

The DNA for the CDR3 is TGTGCCAGCTCCCGAAACATAGCGGGAAGCCGAGTCGAGACCCAGTACTTC. It translates to CASSRNIAGSRVETQYF. The genes are TRBV18 and TRBJ2-5; TRBD2 agrees at 8 bases. Per germline, CDR1 KGHSH and CDR2 LQKENI. V shed 6 bases, J shed 5 bases, and the junction held 17 bases outside the gene matches. The CDR3 consists of 17 residues.

This clone has only a few counts. The rearrangement joins TRBV10-3 to TRBJ1-2, with D possibly matching TRBD1 (5 bases). V shed 10 bases and J shed 7 bases, with 19 bases lying between them. The CDR3 length is 13 residues. CDR1 is ENHRY and CDR2 is SYGVKD in the germline V gene. The CDR3 coding sequence is TGTGCCAGTGCGGTCCAGGGTGAGGGTGGCTACACCTTC. Its protein product is CASAVQGEGGYTF.

In the case of this clone: A much larger clone is a single base away; this may be a read error. The rearrangement uses TRBV2 and TRBJ2-7; TRBD1 matches 8 bases. This CDR3 is built from 13 residues. V lost 7 bases to trimming and J lost 1 base; unmatched junction nucleotides: 3. The germline V gene encodes CDR1 SNHLY and CDR2 FYNNEI. DNA for the CDR3: TGTGCCAGCACTAGGACAGGGTCCTACGAGCAGTACTTC. It is translated as CASTRTGSYEQYF.

The V call is TRBV18, the J call TRBJ2-1, with 8 bases identical to TRBD2. Germline V CDR1 and CDR2: KGHSH, LQKENI. The CDR3 loop spans 15 amino acids. Trimming at V came to 4 bases and at J to 4 bases, leaving 6 bases not matched to a gene. The CDR3 DNA reads TGTGCCAGCTCACTAGTTAGCGGGGAATACAATGAGCAGTTCTTC. Residues: CASSLVSGEYNEQFF.

The gene calls are TRBV27 and TRBJ2-1, with 8 bases that match TRBD2. J was trimmed by 2 bases and V by 6 bases; bases with no gene match: 6. This CDR3 contains 15 residues. Germline assignment: CDR1 MNHEY and CDR2 SMNVEV (reference sequence). CDR3: CASRNSGIPYNEQFF. In DNA, the CDR3 is TGTGCCAGCAGAAATAGCGGGATCCCCTACAATGAGCAGTTCTTC.

V gene TRBV28 combines with J gene TRBJ2-5; TRBD2 matches 12 bases. The V segment lost 6 bases and the J segment 6 bases; nucleotides outside the gene matches: 5. Germline V gene lookup returns CDR1 MDHEN and CDR2 SYDVKM. This CDR3 is 14 amino acids long. The CDR3 reads CASSPTSGRKTQYF. CDR3 coding DNA: TGTGCCAGCAGCCCGACTAGCGGGAGAAAGACCCAGTACTTC.

The V gene is TRBV5-1, the J gene TRBJ2-7; D gene uncertain. The germline V and J ends were trimmed by 4 bases and 0 bases, with 11 bases remaining between them. The CDR3 runs 14 residues. Germline values: CDR1 SGHRS, CDR2 YFSETQ. This CDR3 is CASSPRADSYEQYF. The CDR3 DNA follows: TGCGCCAGCAGCCCTAGGGCCGACTCCTACGAGCAGTACTTC.

This clone appeared a single time. DNA for the CDR3: TGTGCCAGCAGTCCCCTCTCTGGGGCCAACGTCCTGACTTTC. The encoded protein is CASSPLSGANVLTF. The V gene is TRBV6-5, the J gene TRBJ2-6, with D uncertain. CDR1 is MNHEY and CDR2 is SVGAGI in the germline V gene. V dropped 5 bases and J dropped 0 bases, with 5 bases sitting between them. The CDR3 is 14 amino acids.